These 4 T cell receptor beta chains were all obtained from the same sample, sequenced in a study of shared clonotypes between healthy human individuals. Repertoires were generated with immunoSEQ multiplex PCR, while TCRdb's copy carries only in-frame clones and drops some. The top ten hold about 0.13% of the sample, which has a few million clones, approximately 94% seen once. The sequenced sample was naive CD4+ T cells sorted from blood. The subset denotes: CD45RA+ positively selected. The receptors originated from a man between 18 and 35 years old in good health.

V gene TRBV7-2 combines with J gene TRBJ2-1, with D tentatively TRBD2 (5 bases). V was trimmed by 5 bases and J by 8 bases, leaving 7 bases between them. Per the germline V gene, CDR1 is SGHTA and CDR2 is FQGNSA. The CDR3 has 11 residues. The CDR3 coding sequence is TGTGCCAGCAGCCGGACTTATGAGCAGTTCTTC. Amino acid sequence: CASSRTYEQFF. The whole variable domain, remainder taken from reference TRBV7-2 and TRBJ2-1, is GAGVSQSPSNKVTEKGKDVELRCDPISGHTALYWYRQSLGQGLEFLIYFQGNSAPDKSGLPSDRFSAERTGGSVSTLTIQRTQQEDSAVYLCASSRTYEQFFGPGTRLTVL.

Note on this clone: At the DNA level, this CDR3 is encoded by other sequences in the same sample as well. The chain links TRBV5-1 to TRBJ2-5; D is possibly TRBD2 (5 bases). This CDR3 is built from 14 residues. V shed 0 bases and J shed 1 base, with 7 bases lying between them. Germline V gene data show CDR1 as SGHRS and CDR2 as YFSETQ. CDR3 protein: CASSLGGVQETQYF. CDR3 nucleotides: TGCGCCAGCAGCTTGGGGGGAGTCCAAGAGACCCAGTACTTC. Variable domain in full (rest from reference TRBV5-1 and TRBJ2-5): KAGVTQTPRYLIKTRGQQVTLSCSPISGHRSVSWYQQTPGQGLQFLFEYFSETQRNKGNFPGRFSGRQFSNSRSEMNVSTLELGDSALYLCASSLGGVQETQYFGPGTRLLVL.

The V and J genes are TRBV6-1 and TRBJ1-2; D unclear. This CDR3 contains 14 residues. Germline V gene lookup returns CDR1 MNHNS and CDR2 SASEGT. V was cut by 2 bases and J by 2 bases, with 9 bases left in between. The CDR3 region has the DNA TGTGCCAGCAGTGAATACGTGAACAACTATGGCTACACCTTC. This encodes CASSEYVNNYGYTF.

This chain uses TRBV6-1 with TRBJ1-4; maybe TRBD1 (6 bases). With 1 base removed from V and 0 bases from J, the gap between germline ends came to 18 bases. Per germline, CDR1 MNHNS and CDR2 SASEGT. The CDR3 length is 19 residues. CDR3 DNA: TGTGCCAGCAGTGAAGTCGGGATAGGGGGAAGTGCAACTAATGAAAAACTGTTTTTT. As protein: CASSEVGIGGSATNEKLFF.